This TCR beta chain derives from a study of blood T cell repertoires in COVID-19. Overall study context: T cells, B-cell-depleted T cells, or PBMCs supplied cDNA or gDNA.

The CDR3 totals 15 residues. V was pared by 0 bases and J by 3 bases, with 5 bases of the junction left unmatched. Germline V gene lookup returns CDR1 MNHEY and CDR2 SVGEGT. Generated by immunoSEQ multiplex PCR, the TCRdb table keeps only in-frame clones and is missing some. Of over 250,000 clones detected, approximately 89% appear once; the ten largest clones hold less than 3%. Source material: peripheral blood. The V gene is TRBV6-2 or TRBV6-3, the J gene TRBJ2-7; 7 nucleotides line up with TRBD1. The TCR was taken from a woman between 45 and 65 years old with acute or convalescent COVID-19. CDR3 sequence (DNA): TGTGCCAGCAGTTACTCGACAGGGAGTGGCTACGAGCAGTACTTC. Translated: CASSYSTGSGYEQYF.